This TCR beta chain was recorded in a study of blood T cell repertoires in COVID-19. Study in general: Spain, Italy and the United States supplied samples that represented acute and convalescent COVID-19. PBMCs, B-cell-depleted T cells, or T cells were the source of the cDNA or gDNA that made up the material.

In its sample, this clone was seen a few times. Per the original data handling: Estimated nucleated cell counts came from reference gene primer amplification. The method was immunoSEQ multiplex PCR; TCRdb's version includes in-frame clones alone and lacks a portion of them. V and J calls and clone size are given by that table; D and trimming were obtained from the DNA. The sample has 200,000 to 250,000 clones, 82% seen once. This CDR3 comprises 14 residues. J lost 4 bases, V lost 3 bases, and 5 bases had no gene match. Per the germline V gene, CDR1 is SGHNT and CDR2 is YYREEE (reference sequence). The specimen was peripheral blood. This clonotype originated in a woman of 80 years or more with acute or convalescent COVID-19. The V and J genes are TRBV5-4 and TRBJ1-2, with 8 nucleotides matching TRBD1. The CDR3: CASSWTGTGYGYTF. CDR3 nucleotides: TGTGCCAGCAGCTGGACCGGGACAGGCTATGGCTACACCTTC. Complete variable domain (other parts from reference TRBV5-4 and TRBJ1-2): ETGVTQSPTHLIKTRGQQVTLRCSSQSGHNTVSWYQQALGQGPQFIFQYYREEENGRGNFPPRFSGLQFPNYSSELNVNALELDDSALYLCASSWTGTGYGYTFGSGTRLTVV.